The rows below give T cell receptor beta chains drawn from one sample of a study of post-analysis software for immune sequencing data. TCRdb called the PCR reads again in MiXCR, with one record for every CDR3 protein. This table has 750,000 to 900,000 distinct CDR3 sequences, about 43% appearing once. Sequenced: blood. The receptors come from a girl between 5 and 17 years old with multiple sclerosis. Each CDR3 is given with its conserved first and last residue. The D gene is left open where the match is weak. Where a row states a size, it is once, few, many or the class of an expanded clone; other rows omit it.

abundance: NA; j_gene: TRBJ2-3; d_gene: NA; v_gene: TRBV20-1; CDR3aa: CSARVSGADTQYF; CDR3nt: TGCAGTGCTAGAGTTTCGGGGGCAGATACGCAGTATTTT
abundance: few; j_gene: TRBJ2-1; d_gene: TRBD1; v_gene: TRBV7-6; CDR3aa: CASSLATQGAYNEQFF; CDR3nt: TGTGCCAGCAGCTTAGCAACCCAGGGGGCCTACAATGAGCAGTTCTTC
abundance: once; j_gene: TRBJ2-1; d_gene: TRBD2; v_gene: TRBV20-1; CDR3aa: CSAPPGLAGVNEQFF; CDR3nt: TGCAGTGCTCCCCCGGGGCTAGCGGGAGTCAATGAGCAGTTCTTC
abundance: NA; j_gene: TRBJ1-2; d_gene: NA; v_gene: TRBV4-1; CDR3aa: CASSQHLSRDPHGYTF; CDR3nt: TGCGCCAGCAGCCAACATCTATCCCGGGACCCTCACGGCTACACCTTC
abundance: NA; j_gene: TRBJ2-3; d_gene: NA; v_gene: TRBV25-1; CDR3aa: CASSDSQGFFGDTQYF; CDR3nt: NA
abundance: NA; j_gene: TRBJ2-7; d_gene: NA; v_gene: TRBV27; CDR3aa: CASSLSGPAASYEQYF; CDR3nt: TGTGCCAGCAGTTTATCTGGTCCTGCGGCTTCCTACGAGCAGTACTTC
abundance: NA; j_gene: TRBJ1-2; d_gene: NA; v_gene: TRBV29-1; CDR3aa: CSVDRFNYGYTF; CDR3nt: TGCAGCGTTGATAGGTTCAACTATGGCTACACCTTC
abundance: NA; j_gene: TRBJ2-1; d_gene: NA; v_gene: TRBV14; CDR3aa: CASSQGGALSINEQFF; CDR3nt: TGTGCCAGCAGCCAAGGGGGGGCCCTTTCTATCAATGAGCAGTTCTTC
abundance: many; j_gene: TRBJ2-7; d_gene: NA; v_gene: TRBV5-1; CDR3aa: CASSPNSYEQYF; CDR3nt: TGTGCCAGCAGCCCCAACTCCTACGAGCAGTACTTC
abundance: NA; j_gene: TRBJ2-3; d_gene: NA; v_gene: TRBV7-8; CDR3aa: CASSYLNWDSSLTDTQYF; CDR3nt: TGTGCCAGCAGCTATCTCAACTGGGACTCGAGCCTCACAGATACGCAGTATTTT